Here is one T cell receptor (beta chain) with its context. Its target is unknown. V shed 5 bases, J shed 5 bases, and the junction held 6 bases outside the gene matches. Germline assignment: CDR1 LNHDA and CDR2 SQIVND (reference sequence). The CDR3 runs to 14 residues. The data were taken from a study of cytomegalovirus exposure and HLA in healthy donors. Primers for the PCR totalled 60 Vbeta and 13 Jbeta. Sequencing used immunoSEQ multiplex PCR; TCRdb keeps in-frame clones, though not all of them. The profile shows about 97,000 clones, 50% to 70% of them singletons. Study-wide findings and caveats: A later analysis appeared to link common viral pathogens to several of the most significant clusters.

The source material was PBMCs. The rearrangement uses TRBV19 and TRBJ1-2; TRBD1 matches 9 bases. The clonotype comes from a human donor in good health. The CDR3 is CASSSPDRGYGYTF. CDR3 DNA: TGTGCCAGTAGTTCGCCCGACAGGGGGTATGGCTACACCTTC.